The subject of this entry is one T cell receptor (beta chain). Its antigen is not known. Some clones are missing from TCRdb's copy, which holds only in-frame ones; the method was immunoSEQ multiplex PCR. This repertoire shows about 1,800,000 clones, 85% to 95% found once; its top ten account for under 1.5%. CD45RO-negative, CCR7-selected cells formed the naive CD8 fraction, which excluded terminally differentiated effector memory CD45RA+ cells. J gave up 2 bases and V 8 bases, and 6 bases lay outside the gene matches. In germline, CDR1 is MNHNS, CDR2 SASEGT. The CDR3 consists of 14 residues. The source of the sample is a study of shared clonotypes between healthy human individuals. Study-wide points: Researchers sampled only blood; tissue repertoires likely differ.

This clonotype was obtained from a man aged 18 to 35 in good health. The chain employs TRBV6-1 and TRBJ2-1, with 7 bases lining up with TRBD1. Input material: naive CD8+ T cells sorted from blood. The CDR3 sequence is CASGDRDAYNEQFF. The CDR3 DNA reads TGTGCCAGCGGCGACAGGGACGCCTACAATGAGCAGTTCTTC.